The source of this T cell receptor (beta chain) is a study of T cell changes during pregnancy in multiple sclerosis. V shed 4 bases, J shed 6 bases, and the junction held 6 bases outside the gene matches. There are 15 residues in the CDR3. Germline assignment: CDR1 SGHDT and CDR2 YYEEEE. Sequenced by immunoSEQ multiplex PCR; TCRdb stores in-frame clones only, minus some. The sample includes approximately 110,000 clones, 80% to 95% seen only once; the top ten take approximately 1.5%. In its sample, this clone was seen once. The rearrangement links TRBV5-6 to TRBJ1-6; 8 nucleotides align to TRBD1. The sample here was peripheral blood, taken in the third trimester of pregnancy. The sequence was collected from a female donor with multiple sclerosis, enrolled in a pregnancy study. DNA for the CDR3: TGTGCCAGCAGCGGGGCCGGGACAGGTAATTCACCCCTCCACTTT. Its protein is CASSGAGTGNSPLHF.